Included here is one T cell receptor beta chain sequence, with context. Per germline, CDR1 MNHEY and CDR2 SVGAGI. This CDR3 has 13 residues. After removal of 5 bases from V and 7 bases from J, the junction contained 6 bases not matched to a gene. Libraries were prepared by immunoSEQ multiplex PCR; TCRdb keeps only in-frame clonotypes and omits some of them. The sample lists 78,000 or so clones, more than 70% seen once, with approximately 0.79% in the top ten. This specimen comes from a study of OX40 agonist ivuxolimab in advanced cancers. Sequences were derived from CD4+ or CD8+ T cells sorted from blood, sampled in a trial of the OX40 agonist ivuxolimab. The source is an adult with an advanced solid tumor such as melanoma, head and neck, liver or kidney cancer. The genes are TRBV6-5 and TRBJ1-2, with 8 bases matching TRBD1. DNA for the CDR3: TGTGCCAGCAGTCCGGACAGGGTGGGTGGCTACACCTTC. Its translation is CASSPDRVGGYTF.